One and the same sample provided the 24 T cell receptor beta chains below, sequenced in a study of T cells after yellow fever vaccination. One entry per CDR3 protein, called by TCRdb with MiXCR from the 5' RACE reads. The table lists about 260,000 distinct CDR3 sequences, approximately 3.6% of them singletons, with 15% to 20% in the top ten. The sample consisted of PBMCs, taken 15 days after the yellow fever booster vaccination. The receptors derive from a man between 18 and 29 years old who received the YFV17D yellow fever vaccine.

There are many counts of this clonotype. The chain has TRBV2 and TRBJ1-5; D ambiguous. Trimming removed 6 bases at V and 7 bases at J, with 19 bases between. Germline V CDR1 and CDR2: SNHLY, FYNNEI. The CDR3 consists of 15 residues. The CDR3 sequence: CASRDRLAPEQPQHF. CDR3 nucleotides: TGTGCCAGCAGGGACCGCCTAGCCCCGGAGCAGCCCCAGCATTTT.

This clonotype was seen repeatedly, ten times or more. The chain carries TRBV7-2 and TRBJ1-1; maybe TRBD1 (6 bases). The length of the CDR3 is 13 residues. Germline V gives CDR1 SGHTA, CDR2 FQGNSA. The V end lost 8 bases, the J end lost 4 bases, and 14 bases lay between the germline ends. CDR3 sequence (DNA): TGTGCCAGCGCCCCCACAGGGAGCACTGAAGCTTTCTTT. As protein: CASAPTGSTEAFF.

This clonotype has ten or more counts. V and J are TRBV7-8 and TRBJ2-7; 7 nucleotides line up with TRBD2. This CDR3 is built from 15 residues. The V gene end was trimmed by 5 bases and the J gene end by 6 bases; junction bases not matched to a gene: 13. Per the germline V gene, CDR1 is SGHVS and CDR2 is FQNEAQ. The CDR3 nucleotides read TGTGCCAGCAGCCTACGGGGGGTGGACTCCGGCGAGCAGTACTTC. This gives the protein CASSLRGVDSGEQYF. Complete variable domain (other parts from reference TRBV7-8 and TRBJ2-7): GAGVSQSPRYKVAKRGQDVALRCDPISGHVSLFWYQQALGQGPEFLTYFQNEAQLDKSGLPSDRFFAERPEGSVSTLKIQRTQQEDSAVYLCASSLRGVDSGEQYFGPGTRLTVT.

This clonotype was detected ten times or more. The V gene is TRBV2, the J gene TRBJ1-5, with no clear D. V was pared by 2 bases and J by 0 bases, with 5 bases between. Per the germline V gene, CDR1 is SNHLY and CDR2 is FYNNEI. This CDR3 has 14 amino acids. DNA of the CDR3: TGTGCCAGCAGTGAAATCGTTAGCAATCAGCCCCAGCATTTT. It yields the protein CASSEIVSNQPQHF. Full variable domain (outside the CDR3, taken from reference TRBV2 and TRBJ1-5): EPEVTQTPSHQVTQMGQEVILRCVPISNHLYFYWYRQILGQKVEFLVSFYNNEISEKSEIFDDQFSVERPDGSNFTLKIRSTKLEDSAMYFCASSEIVSNQPQHFGDGTRLSIL.

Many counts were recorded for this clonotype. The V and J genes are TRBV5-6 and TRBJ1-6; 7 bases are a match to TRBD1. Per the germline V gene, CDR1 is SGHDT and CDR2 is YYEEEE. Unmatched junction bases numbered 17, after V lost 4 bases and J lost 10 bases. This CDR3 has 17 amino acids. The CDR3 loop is CASSRRPETGTRSPLHF. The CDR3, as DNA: TGTGCCAGCAGCCGACGACCAGAGACAGGGACTCGGTCACCCCTCCACTTT. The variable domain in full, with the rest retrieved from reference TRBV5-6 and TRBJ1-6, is DAGVTQSPTHLIKTRGQQVTLRCSPKSGHDTVSWYQQALGQGPQFIFQYYEEEERQRGNFPDRFSGHQFPNYSSELNVNALLLGDSALYLCASSRRPETGTRSPLHFGNGTRLTVT.

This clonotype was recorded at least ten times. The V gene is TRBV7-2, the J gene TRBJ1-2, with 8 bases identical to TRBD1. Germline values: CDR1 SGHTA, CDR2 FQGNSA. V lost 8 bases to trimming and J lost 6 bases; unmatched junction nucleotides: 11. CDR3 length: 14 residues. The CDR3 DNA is TGTGCCAGCCGACTACCGGGACAGGTCAATGGCTACACCTTC. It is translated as CASRLPGQVNGYTF.

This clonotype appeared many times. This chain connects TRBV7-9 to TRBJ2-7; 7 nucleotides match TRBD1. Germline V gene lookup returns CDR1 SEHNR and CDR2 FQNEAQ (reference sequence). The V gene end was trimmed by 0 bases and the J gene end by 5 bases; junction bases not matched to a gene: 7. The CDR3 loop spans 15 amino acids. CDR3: CASSLAKQGLHEQYF. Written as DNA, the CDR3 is TGTGCCAGCAGCTTAGCGAAACAGGGGCTCCACGAGCAGTACTTC.

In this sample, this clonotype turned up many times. This CDR3 reads CSAMSQGQNEQFF. For the CDR3, the DNA is TGCAGTGCTATGAGTCAGGGTCAAAATGAGCAGTTCTTC. The V gene is TRBV20-1, the J gene TRBJ2-1; D perhaps matches TRBD1 (5 bases). Trimming shortened V by 4 bases and J by 7 bases, and 14 bases separated the two germline ends. From germline, CDR1 is DFQATT and CDR2 SNEGSKA (reference sequence). CDR3 size: 13 residues.

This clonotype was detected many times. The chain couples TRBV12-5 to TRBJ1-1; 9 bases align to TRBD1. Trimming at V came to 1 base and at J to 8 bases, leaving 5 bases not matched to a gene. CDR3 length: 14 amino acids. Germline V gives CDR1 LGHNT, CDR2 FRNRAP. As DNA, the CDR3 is TGTGCTAGTGGTTTGGGGACAGGGGTTATGGAAGCTTTCTTT. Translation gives CASGLGTGVMEAFF.

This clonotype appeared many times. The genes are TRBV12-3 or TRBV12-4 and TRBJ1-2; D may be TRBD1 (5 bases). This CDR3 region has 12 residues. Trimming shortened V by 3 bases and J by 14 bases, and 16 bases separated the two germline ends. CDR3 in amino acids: CASSFGPREPTF. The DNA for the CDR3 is TGTGCCAGCAGTTTCGGTCCCAGGGAGCCTACCTTC.

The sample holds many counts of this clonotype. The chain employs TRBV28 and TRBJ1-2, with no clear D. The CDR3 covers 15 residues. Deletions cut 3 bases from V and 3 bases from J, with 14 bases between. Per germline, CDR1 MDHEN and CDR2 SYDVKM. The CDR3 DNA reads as TGTGCCAGCAGTTTGGGCTTTCCTTTTTACTATGGCTACACCTTC. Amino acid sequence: CASSLGFPFYYGYTF.

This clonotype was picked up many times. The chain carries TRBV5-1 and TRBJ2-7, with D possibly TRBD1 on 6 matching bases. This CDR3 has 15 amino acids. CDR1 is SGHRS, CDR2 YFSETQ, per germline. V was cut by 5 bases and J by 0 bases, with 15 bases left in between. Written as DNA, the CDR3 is TGCGCCAGCAGGGCCGTCCGGGACAACTCCTACGAGCAGTACTTC. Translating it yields CASRAVRDNSYEQYF.

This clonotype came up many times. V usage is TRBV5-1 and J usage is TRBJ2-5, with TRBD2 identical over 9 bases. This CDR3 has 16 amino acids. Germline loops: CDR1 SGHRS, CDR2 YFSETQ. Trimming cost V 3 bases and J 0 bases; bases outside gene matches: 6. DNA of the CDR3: TGCGCCAGCAGCTATAGCGGGGGACCGTACCAAGAGACCCAGTACTTC. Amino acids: CASSYSGGPYQETQYF.

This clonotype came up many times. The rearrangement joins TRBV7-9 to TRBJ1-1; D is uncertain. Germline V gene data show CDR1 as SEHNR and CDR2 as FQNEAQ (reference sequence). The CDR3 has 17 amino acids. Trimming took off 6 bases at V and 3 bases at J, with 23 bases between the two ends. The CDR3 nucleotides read TGTGCCAGCAGTTACGAACGGAGGCAAACGTGGGACACTGAAGCTTTCTTT. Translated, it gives CASSYERRQTWDTEAFF.

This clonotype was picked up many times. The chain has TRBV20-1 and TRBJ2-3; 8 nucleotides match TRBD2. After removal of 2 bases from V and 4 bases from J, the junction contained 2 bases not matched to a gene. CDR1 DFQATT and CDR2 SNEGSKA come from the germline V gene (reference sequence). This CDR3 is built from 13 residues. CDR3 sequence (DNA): TGCAGTGCTAGAAAGACTAGCGCAGATACGCAGTATTTT. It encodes CSARKTSADTQYF.

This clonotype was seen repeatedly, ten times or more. CDR3 in DNA: TGTGCCAGCAGCCAAGGAGGACAGAGAAATTCACCCCTCCACTTT. Translating gives CASSQGGQRNSPLHF. The V and J genes are TRBV3-1 and TRBJ1-6; tentative D call: TRBD1 (6 bases). Germline V lookup: CDR1 LGHDT, CDR2 YNNKEL (reference sequence). The V gene lost 1 base and the J gene lost 7 bases, with 11 bases spanning the gap. The CDR3 length is 15 residues.

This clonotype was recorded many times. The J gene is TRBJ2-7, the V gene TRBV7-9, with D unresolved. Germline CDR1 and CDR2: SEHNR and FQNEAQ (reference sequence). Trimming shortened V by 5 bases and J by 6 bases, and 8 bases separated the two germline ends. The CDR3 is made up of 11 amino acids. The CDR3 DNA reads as TGTGCCAGCAGCCCCTTGGCCGAGCAGTACTTC. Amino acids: CASSPLAEQYF.

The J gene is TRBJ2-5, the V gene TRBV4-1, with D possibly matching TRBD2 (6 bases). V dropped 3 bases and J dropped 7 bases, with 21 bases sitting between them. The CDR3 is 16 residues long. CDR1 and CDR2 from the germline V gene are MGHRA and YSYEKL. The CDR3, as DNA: TGCGCCAGCAGCCATCCCCTTGGCGATCCCGGGGGGACCCAGTACTTC. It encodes CASSHPLGDPGGTQYF.

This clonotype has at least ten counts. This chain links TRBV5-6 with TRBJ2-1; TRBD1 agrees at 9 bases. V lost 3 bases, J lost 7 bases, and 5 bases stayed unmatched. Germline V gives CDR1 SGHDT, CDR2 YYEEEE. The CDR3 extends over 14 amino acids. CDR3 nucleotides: TGTGCCAGCAGCTCCGGGACAGGGATGAATGAGCAGTTCTTC. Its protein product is CASSSGTGMNEQFF.

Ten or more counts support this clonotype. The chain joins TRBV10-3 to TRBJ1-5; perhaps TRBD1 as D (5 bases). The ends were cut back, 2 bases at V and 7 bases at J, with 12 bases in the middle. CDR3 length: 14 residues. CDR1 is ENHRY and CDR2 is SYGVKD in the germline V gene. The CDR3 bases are TGTGCCATCAGTGAGAGCAGGGTGGGCCAGCCCCAGCATTTT. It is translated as CAISESRVGQPQHF.

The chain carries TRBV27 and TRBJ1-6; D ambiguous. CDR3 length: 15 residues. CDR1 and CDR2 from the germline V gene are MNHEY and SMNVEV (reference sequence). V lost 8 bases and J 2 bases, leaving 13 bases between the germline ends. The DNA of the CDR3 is TGTGCCAGCTGCCGGGATTTCGCCTATAATTCACCCCTCCACTTT. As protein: CASCRDFAYNSPLHF.

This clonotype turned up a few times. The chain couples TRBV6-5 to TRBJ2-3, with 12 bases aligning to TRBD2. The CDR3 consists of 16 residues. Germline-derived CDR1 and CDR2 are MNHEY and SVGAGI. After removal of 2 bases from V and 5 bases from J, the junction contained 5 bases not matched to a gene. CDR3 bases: TGTGCCAGCAGTTACGCTAGCGGGGGGGCGGTAGATACGCAGTATTTT. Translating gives CASSYASGGAVDTQYF.

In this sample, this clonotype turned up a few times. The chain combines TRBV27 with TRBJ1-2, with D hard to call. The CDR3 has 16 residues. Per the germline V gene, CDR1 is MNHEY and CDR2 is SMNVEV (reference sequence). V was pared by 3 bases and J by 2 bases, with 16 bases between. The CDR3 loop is CASSLRTQVKNYGYTF. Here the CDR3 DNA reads TGTGCCAGCAGTTTGAGGACGCAGGTCAAAAACTATGGCTACACCTTC.

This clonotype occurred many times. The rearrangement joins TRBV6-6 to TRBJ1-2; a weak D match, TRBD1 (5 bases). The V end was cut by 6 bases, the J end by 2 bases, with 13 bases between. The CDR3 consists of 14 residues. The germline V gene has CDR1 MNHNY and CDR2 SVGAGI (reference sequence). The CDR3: CASREPTENYGYTF. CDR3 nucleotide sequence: TGTGCCAGCAGGGAACCGACAGAAAACTATGGCTACACCTTC.